This TCR beta chain stems from a study of blood T cell repertoires in COVID-19 (dated by TCRdb to the early 2020s). Background for the entire study: Samples from collaborators originated in the United States, Italy and Spain and spanned both the acute and convalescent phases of COVID-19. The prospective study material was composed of cDNA or gDNA derived from T cells, B-cell-depleted T cells, or PBMCs. The dataset comprised deeply sampled blood TCRbeta repertoires from subjects exposed to, actively infected with, or recovered from COVID-19. A freely available public database, intended as a resource for researchers studying the immune response to SARS-CoV-2, is where the repertoires were released. Samples were obtained from the ongoing ImmuneRACE study (first 160 participants) and from about 1,300 subjects provided by 6 global collaborators. Sample metadata almost always included a de-identified subject ID, COVID-19 status, age in years and sex. Where available, HLA class I and class II types were taken from metadata supplied by the sample provider and were not determined by assay-based typing.

TCRbeta CDR3 regions were amplified from genomic DNA using the immunoSEQ Assay, a bias-controlled multiplex PCR. Per the source publication's procedure: The number of nucleated cells in each sample was estimated by amplification of reference gene primers within the assay. To quantify the absolute abundance of each unique TCRbeta CDR3 rearrangement, sequence reads were collapsed and filtered. For each sample, productive Simpson clonality was calculated as the square root of Simpson's diversity index across productive rearrangements. As stored in TCRdb, this immuneACCESS dataset retains in-frame rearrangements with V and J assigned. A fraction of the clones does not appear; measured against another copy, unresolved V genes explain less than half of the discrepancy, and the remainder lacks a known reason. V and J calls and clone size come straight from that table; D and trimming were deduced from the DNA. The sample table records about 230,000 clones; around 80% of these occur just once. The ten largest clonotypes hold 2% to 2.5% of the sample.

On the study overall, not on this receptor specifically: How much clinical and demographic metadata was included differed by source and by participant, and the metadata was provided uncurated.

Samples from volunteer blood donors who had recovered from COVID-19 were contributed by a second Seattle source. Each collaborating institution followed its own protocols to collect whole blood in K2EDTA tubes. Collaborator samples were shipped for TCRbeta analysis as frozen whole blood, isolated PBMCs, or DNA extracted from either sample type. This clone was observed a few times. Its antigen target is currently unknown. It has no much larger one-base neighbor in the sample; base qualities were not kept. The CDR1 and CDR2 encoded by the germline V gene are ENHRY and SYGVKD. Trimmed from V: 4 bases; trimmed from J: 10 bases; junction bases lacking a gene match: 7. The CDR3 sequence holds 13 residues, the cysteine and phenylalanine included. The retained sequence is limited to the CDR3, 39 bases, with the frame set at the first base.

The V gene is TRBV10-3 and the J gene is TRBJ1-1; 9 bases in the junction line up with TRBD1. This TCR was recovered from a man aged 35-49 years who had recovered from COVID-19. The specimen sequenced was peripheral blood. The DNA sequence is given as TGTGCCATCAGTGGAACGGGACAGGGTGTAGCTTTCTTT. Its translation is CAISGTGQGVAFF.